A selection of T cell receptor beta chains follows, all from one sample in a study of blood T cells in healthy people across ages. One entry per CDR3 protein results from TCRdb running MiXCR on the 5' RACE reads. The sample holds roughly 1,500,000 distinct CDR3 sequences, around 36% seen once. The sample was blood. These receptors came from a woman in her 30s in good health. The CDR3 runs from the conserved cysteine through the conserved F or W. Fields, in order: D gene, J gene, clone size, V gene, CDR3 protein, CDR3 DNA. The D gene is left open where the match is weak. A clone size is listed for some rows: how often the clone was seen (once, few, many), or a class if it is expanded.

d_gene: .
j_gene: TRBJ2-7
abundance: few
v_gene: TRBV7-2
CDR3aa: CASSLGPGTHEQYF
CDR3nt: TGTGCCAGCAGCTTAGGTCCGGGGACTCACGAGCAGTACTTC

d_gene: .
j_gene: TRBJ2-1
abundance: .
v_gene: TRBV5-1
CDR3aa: CASSLPTVYNEQFF
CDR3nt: TGCGCCAGCAGCTTACCAACAGTTTACAATGAGCAGTTCTTC

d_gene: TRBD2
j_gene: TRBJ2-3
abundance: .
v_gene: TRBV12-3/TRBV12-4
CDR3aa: CASVRLAGITGTDTQYF
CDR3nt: TGTGCCAGCGTCAGACTAGCGGGTATCACCGGCACAGATACGCAGTATTTT

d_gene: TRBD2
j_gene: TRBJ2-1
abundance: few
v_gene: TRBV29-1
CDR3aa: CSVEDRGGRQFF
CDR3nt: TGCAGCGTTGAAGATCGGGGAGGGAGACAGTTCTTC

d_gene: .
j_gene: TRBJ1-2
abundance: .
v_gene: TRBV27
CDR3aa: CASSLISNGYTF
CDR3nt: TGTGCCAGCAGTTTAATCAGTAACGGCTACACCTTC

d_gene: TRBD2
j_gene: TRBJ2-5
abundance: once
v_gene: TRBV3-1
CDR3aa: CASSQVGGTSGETQYF
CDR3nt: TGTGCCAGCAGCCAAGTGGGAGGGACTAGCGGGGAGACCCAGTACTTC

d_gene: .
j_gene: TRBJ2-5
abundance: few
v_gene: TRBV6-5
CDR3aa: CASKSVMGETQYF
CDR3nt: TGTGCCAGCAAAAGCGTTATGGGAGAGACCCAGTACTTC

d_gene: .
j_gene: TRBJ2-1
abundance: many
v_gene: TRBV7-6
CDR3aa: CASSNGYNEQFF
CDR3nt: TGTGCCAGCAGCAACGGCTACAATGAGCAGTTCTTC

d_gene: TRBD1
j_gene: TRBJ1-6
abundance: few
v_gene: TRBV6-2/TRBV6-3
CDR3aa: CASRGGQTMNSPLHF
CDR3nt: TGTGCCAGCAGGGGGGGACAGACTATGAATTCACCCCTCCACTTT

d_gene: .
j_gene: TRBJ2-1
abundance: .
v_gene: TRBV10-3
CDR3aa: CAISESCRSSYNEQFF
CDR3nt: TGTGCCATCAGTGAGTCGTGTCGGTCGTCCTACAATGAGCAGTTCTTC

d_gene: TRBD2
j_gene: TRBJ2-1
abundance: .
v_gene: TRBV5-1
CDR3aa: CASSFTGTSEGDEQFF
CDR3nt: TGCGCCAGCAGCTTTACCGGGACTAGCGAAGGGGATGAGCAGTTCTTC

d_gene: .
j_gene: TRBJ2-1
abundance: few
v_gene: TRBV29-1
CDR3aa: CSGRGTATYNEQFF
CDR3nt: TGCAGCGGGCGGGGGACAGCGACTTACAATGAGCAGTTCTTC

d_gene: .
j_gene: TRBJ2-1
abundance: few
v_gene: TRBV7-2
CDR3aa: CASSLTYGGNEQFF
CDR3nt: TGTGCCAGCAGCTTAACGTATGGGGGTAATGAGCAGTTCTTC

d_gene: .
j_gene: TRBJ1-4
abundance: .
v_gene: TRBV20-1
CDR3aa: CSAPRWEKLFF
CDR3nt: TGCAGTGCTCCCCGGTGGGAAAAACTGTTTTTT

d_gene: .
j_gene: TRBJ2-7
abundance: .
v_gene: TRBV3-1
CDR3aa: CASSQGQGEQYF
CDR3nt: TGTGCCAGCAGCCAAGGCCAGGGAGAGCAGTACTTC

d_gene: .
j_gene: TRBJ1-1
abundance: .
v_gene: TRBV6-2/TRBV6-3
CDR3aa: CASSSPTGLGAFF
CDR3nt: TGTGCCAGCAGTTCGCCGACAGGCCTGGGGGCTTTCTTT

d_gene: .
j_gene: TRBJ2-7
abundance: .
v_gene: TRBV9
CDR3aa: CASSPTDRSSYEQYF
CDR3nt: TGTGCCAGCAGCCCGACGGACAGAAGCTCCTACGAGCAGTACTTC

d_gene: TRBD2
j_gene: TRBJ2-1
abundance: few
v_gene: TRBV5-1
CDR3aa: CASSMTSGGNEQFF
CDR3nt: TGCGCCAGCAGTATGACTAGCGGGGGGAATGAGCAGTTCTTC

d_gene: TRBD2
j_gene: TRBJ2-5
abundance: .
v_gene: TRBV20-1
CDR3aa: CSARPPTSGSSETQYF
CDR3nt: TGCAGTGCTAGGCCTCCTACTAGCGGGAGTAGTGAGACCCAGTACTTC